The source of this TCR beta chain is a study of blood T cell repertoires in COVID-19. The CDR3 extends over 16 amino acids. The germline CDR1 and CDR2 sequences are SNHLY and FYNNEI. The V segment lost 1 base and the J segment 1 base; nucleotides outside the gene matches: 4. Original analysis: Amplification from reference gene primers served as the basis for estimated nucleated cell counts. TCRdb's copy holds only in-frame clones and misses some; the assay was immunoSEQ multiplex PCR. V, J and clone size are taken as reported in that table, and D and trimming were inferred from the DNA itself. The sample lists under 250,000 clones, about 85% occurring once. This clone was counted once.

Sequenced sample: peripheral blood. The clonotype comes from a woman in her sixties or seventies with active or convalescent COVID-19. The chain recombines TRBV2 with TRBJ2-5, with 9 nucleotides matching TRBD2. In DNA, the CDR3 is TGTGCCAGCAGTGAAGGGCTAGCGGGGATCCAAGAGACCCAGTACTTC. Translation: CASSEGLAGIQETQYF.